This T cell receptor (beta chain) was sequenced in a study of T cells in severe cutaneous drug reactions. Study-level findings and limits: TRBV12-4 use rose strongly in carbamazepine-induced Stevens-Johnson syndrome or toxic epidermal necrolysis, averaging roughly 30% in blister cells and about 5% in PBMC.

From germline, CDR1 is SEHNR and CDR2 FQNEAQ (reference sequence). The CDR3 has 15 amino acids. The patients sequenced had a carbamazepine-induced Stevens-Johnson syndrome or toxic epidermal necrolysis reaction. TCR subtype-specific primers in iRepertoire multiplex PCR prepared libraries for bulk and single-cell sequencing. For each CDR3 protein, TCRdb gives one entry from its re-call of the multiplex PCR reads, without DNA. The clone table shows thousands of distinct CDR3 sequences, with the ten largest holding 20% to 30%. To note about this clonotype: Its matching antigen is unknown.

The sequence derives from a human donor with a severe cutaneous adverse drug reaction. Sequenced input: cells from a skin blister. The chain links TRBV7-9 to TRBJ2-5. CDR3 amino acids: CASSLVGQIEETQYF.